Below, 20 T cell receptor beta chains from the same sample are listed, as sequenced in a study of Tregs in tolerant kidney transplant recipients. Produced via immunoSEQ multiplex PCR; TCRdb's table is partial and in-frame only. The sample contains more than 95,000 clones, around nine tenths of which appear only once. What was sequenced was CD4+ T cells from blood. The source is a human donor in good health.

The chain combines TRBV19 with TRBJ2-6, with 12 bases matching TRBD1. Germline CDR1 and CDR2: LNHDA and SQIVND (reference sequence). The CDR3 sequence is 20 residues long. With 1 base clipped from V and 1 base from J, the junction kept 8 bases outside the gene matches. The CDR3 reads CASSIVFLGQGASGANVLTF. Here the CDR3 DNA reads TGTGCCAGTAGTATAGTTTTCCTGGGACAGGGGGCTTCTGGGGCCAACGTCCTGACTTTC.

The V gene is TRBV30, the J gene TRBJ1-2; D unclear. The germline gives CDR1 GTSNPN, CDR2 SVGIG (reference sequence). V dropped 1 base and J dropped 4 bases, with 10 bases sitting between them. The CDR3 covers 13 residues. The CDR3, as DNA: TGTGCCTGGAGTGGTATCAATAGCTATGGCTACACCTTC. It encodes CAWSGINSYGYTF.

CDR3 amino acids: CASSPLSGTRTGELFF. The CDR3 DNA reads TGTGCCAGCTCACCACTTTCGGGGACGAGGACCGGGGAGCTGTTTTTT. The V gene is TRBV18, the J gene TRBJ2-2; perhaps D is TRBD1 or TRBD2 (5 bases each). Germline V CDR1 and CDR2: KGHSH, LQKENI. The V gene lost 1 base and the J gene lost 5 bases, with 14 bases spanning the gap. The CDR3 loop spans 16 amino acids.

This sequence joins TRBV2 and TRBJ1-1, with unresolved D. This CDR3 spans 14 amino acids. The V gene's germline CDR1 is SNHLY and CDR2 FYNNEI. V was trimmed by 6 bases and J by 0 bases, leaving 11 bases between them. CDR3 coding DNA: TGTGCCAGCAGGCCTTACCAGATGAACACTGAAGCTTTCTTT. Protein sequence: CASRPYQMNTEAFF.

The chain is built from TRBV5-1 and TRBJ2-7; TRBD2 is a possible D gene (6 bases). The V gene lost 0 bases and the J gene lost 7 bases, with 11 bases spanning the gap. This CDR3 comprises 13 residues. Per germline, CDR1 SGHRS and CDR2 YFSETQ. The CDR3 spells CASSLGPGREQYF. CDR3 DNA: TGCGCCAGCAGCTTGGGTCCGGGGAGGGAGCAGTACTTC. The full variable domain, rest sourced from reference TRBV5-1 and TRBJ2-7, is KAGVTQTPRYLIKTRGQQVTLSCSPISGHRSVSWYQQTPGQGLQFLFEYFSETQRNKGNFPGRFSGRQFSNSRSEMNVSTLELGDSALYLCASSLGPGREQYFGPGTRLTVT.

This sequence joins TRBV19 and TRBJ1-3, with 8 bases lining up with TRBD1. The length of the CDR3 is 15 residues. V was pared by 8 bases and J by 0 bases, with 6 bases of the junction left unmatched. Germline CDR1 is LNHDA and CDR2 is SQIVND (reference sequence). The CDR3 loop reads CASWTGFSSGNTIYF. The CDR3, as DNA: TGTGCCAGTTGGACAGGGTTCAGCTCTGGAAACACCATATATTTT.

The rearrangement joins TRBV30 to TRBJ1-2, with unresolved D. V lost 2 bases and J lost 2, with 12 bases in between. This CDR3 comprises 14 residues. CDR1 and CDR2 from the germline V gene are GTSNPN and SVGIG (reference sequence). CDR3 DNA: TGTGCCTGGAGTCTGACACCGACAAACTATGGCTACACCTTC. It specifies CAWSLTPTNYGYTF.

The chain carries TRBV12-5 and TRBJ2-7; D remains ambiguous. The germline V and J ends were trimmed by 6 bases and 3 bases, with 3 bases remaining between them. Germline values: CDR1 LGHNT, CDR2 FRNRAP. The CDR3 has 10 residues. The CDR3 bases are TGTGCTAGTGGGATCTACGAGCAGTACTTC. Translation gives CASGIYEQYF. Drawing the rest from reference TRBV12-5 and TRBJ2-7, the complete variable domain is DARVTQTPRHKVTEMGQEVTMRCQPILGHNTVFWYRQTMMQGLELLAYFRNRAPLDDSGMPKDRFSAEMPDATLATLKIQPSEPRDSAVYFCASGIYEQYFGPGTRLTVT.

The V and J genes are TRBV5-6 and TRBJ2-6; possibly TRBD1 for D (5 bases). The CDR3 extends over 15 amino acids. Germline V gives CDR1 SGHDT, CDR2 YYEEEE. The V gene lost 5 bases and the J gene lost 0 bases, with 9 bases spanning the gap. CDR3 in amino acids: CASRFQGSGANVLTF. The CDR3 DNA sequence: TGTGCCAGCAGATTTCAGGGCTCTGGGGCCAACGTCCTGACTTTC.

V usage is TRBV14 and J usage is TRBJ2-7; no firm D call. Germline values: CDR1 SGHDN, CDR2 FVKESK. V was trimmed by 1 base and J by 4 bases, leaving 2 bases between them. The CDR3 extends over 11 amino acids. The CDR3 DNA reads TGTGCCAGCAGCCAAGGGTACGAGCAGTACTTC. Its protein is CASSQGYEQYF.

The chain couples TRBV6-1 to TRBJ2-1, with a tentative D call TRBD2 (5 bases). The CDR3 consists of 13 residues. The ends were cut back, 7 bases at V and 4 bases at J, with 11 bases in the middle. CDR1 is MNHNS, CDR2 SASEGT, per germline. The CDR3, as DNA: TGTGCCAGCACCCTTGAGCGGTACAATGAGCAGTTCTTC. Its translation is CASTLERYNEQFF.

This chain links TRBV5-6 with TRBJ2-1; unclear D gene. CDR1 and CDR2 (germline): SGHDT, YYEEEE. This CDR3 is built from 14 residues. Trimming left V 0 bases short and J 4 bases short, with 8 bases between. The CDR3 DNA follows: TGTGCCAGCAGCTTGGCCTCCGGATACAATGAGCAGTTCTTC. Translation gives CASSLASGYNEQFF. The whole variable domain, remainder taken from reference TRBV5-6 and TRBJ2-1, is DAGVTQSPTHLIKTRGQQVTLRCSPKSGHDTVSWYQQALGQGPQFIFQYYEEEERQRGNFPDRFSGHQFPNYSSELNVNALLLGDSALYLCASSLASGYNEQFFGPGTRLTVL.

As to this clone: An end of the junction does not agree with germline; a read error may underlie this. CDR3 in amino acids: CASSQGPGATVGGF. In DNA form, the CDR3 reads TGTGCCAGCAGCCAAGGCCCAGGGGCAACGGTCGGCGGGTTC. This rearrangement joins TRBV4-2 to TRBJ1-2; weak D call: TRBD1 (6 bases). The germline CDR1 and CDR2 sequences are LGHNA and YNFKEQ. The CDR3 is 14 residues long.

The chain links TRBV6-6 to TRBJ2-2, with TRBD1 as a possible D gene (6 bases). V lost 6 bases and J 6 bases, leaving 20 bases between the germline ends. Germline-derived CDR1 and CDR2 are MNHNY and SVGAGI (reference sequence). CDR3 length equals 16 residues. CDR3 DNA sequence: TGTGCCAGCAGGATTACTGTGAACAGGGCCGCCGGGGAGCTGTTTTTT. It codes for CASRITVNRAAGELFF.

Concerning this clone: Sequence at one end of the junction differs from germline and may be a read error. The rearrangement links TRBV29-1 to TRBJ1-4, with a possible D match to TRBD1 (5 bases). Germline-derived CDR1 and CDR2 are SQVTM and ANQGSEA. This CDR3 region has 14 residues. Here the CDR3 reads CSVEETQGNGKLFF. The CDR3 DNA follows: TGCAGCGTTGAAGAAACCCAGGGCAATGGAAAACTGTTTTTT. Complete variable domain (other parts from reference TRBV29-1 and TRBJ1-4): SAVISQKPSRDICQRGTSLTIQCQVDSQVTMMFWYRQQPGQSLTLIATANQGSEATYESGFVIDKFPISRPNLTFSTLTVSNMSPEDSSIYLCSVEETQGNGKLFFGSGTQLSVL.

This clone was picked up a small number of times. The chain recombines TRBV11-3 with TRBJ2-3, with a weak D call TRBD1 (6 bases). V dropped 7 bases and J dropped 1 base, with 6 bases sitting between them. The germline CDR1 and CDR2 sequences are SGHNT and YENEEA. There are 12 residues in the CDR3. Written as DNA, the CDR3 is TGTGCCAGCAAGGGGGGCACAGATACGCAGTATTTT. Protein sequence: CASKGGTDTQYF.

This chain joins TRBV29-1 and TRBJ2-5; 9 bases agree with TRBD1. Germline V gene lookup returns CDR1 SQVTM and CDR2 ANQGSEA. The V segment lost 6 bases and the J segment 3 bases; nucleotides outside the gene matches: 11. This CDR3 has 15 amino acids. The CDR3 loop reads CSVAGQGPEKETQYF. The CDR3 bases are TGCAGCGTAGCGGGACAGGGTCCAGAGAAAGAGACCCAGTACTTC.

The chain recombines TRBV7-9 with TRBJ1-4, with 9 bases matching TRBD1. The germline V gene has CDR1 SEHNR and CDR2 FQNEAQ (reference sequence). This CDR3 has 15 amino acids. The V and J ends lost 6 bases and 7 bases, in that order; junction bases with no gene match: 9. CDR3: CASRPQGARSEKLFF. The CDR3, as DNA: TGTGCCAGCAGACCACAGGGGGCGCGGAGTGAAAAACTGTTTTTT.

The genes are TRBV11-2 and TRBJ1-2; D unclear. The CDR3 sequence is 13 residues long. Germline assignment: CDR1 SGHAT and CDR2 FQNNGV. Trimming shortened V by 2 bases and J by 8 bases, and 12 bases separated the two germline ends. The DNA of the CDR3 is TGTGCCAGCAGCTTACCCCCGGCGTTCGGCTACACCTTC. This codes for CASSLPPAFGYTF.

V usage is TRBV9 and J usage is TRBJ2-3; a weak D match, TRBD2 (6 bases). The CDR3 is made up of 14 amino acids. Trimming stripped 3 bases from V and 6 bases from J, with 14 bases between. From germline, CDR1 is SGDLS and CDR2 YYNGEE. CDR3: CASSATRVRDTQYF. As DNA, the CDR3 is TGTGCCAGCAGCGCGACTAGAGTAAGGGATACGCAGTATTTT.